This T cell receptor beta chain emerged from a study of cytomegalovirus exposure and HLA in healthy donors. It was with 60 Vbeta and 13 Jbeta primers that the PCR ran. The assay was immunoSEQ multiplex PCR, and TCRdb's table has in-frame clones only and misses some. Reported are around 35,000 clones; the ten largest clones contain 1.5% to 2%. The germline V gene has CDR1 GTSNPN and CDR2 SVGIG (reference sequence). The CDR3 is made up of 12 amino acids. Trimming removed 7 bases at V and 7 bases at J, with 16 bases between. As for this clone: The antigen remains undetermined.

Overall study results and limits: Rare TCR sequences predominated, though certain public TCRs were found in many donors. Sequencing likely generated an artifact that appeared as a cluster of highly shared sequence variants. Later findings reportedly placed an Asian-associated ancestry cluster below the approximately 670-donor mean for N-insertions.

The receptor comes from a woman aged 40 to 49 in good health and CMV-seropositive. This sequence joins TRBV30 and TRBJ1-1; D is ambiguous. The sample was PBMCs. CDR3 sequence: CASSLGAFEAFF. The CDR3 bases are TGTGCCTCCTCACTGGGCGCTTTTGAAGCTTTCTTT.